The sequence of this T cell receptor beta chain was determined in a study of blood T cell repertoires in COVID-19. In the study overall: COVID-19 samples, acute and convalescent, were from the United States, Italy and Spain. Sample material is recorded as cDNA or gDNA derived from T cells, B-cell-depleted T cells, or PBMCs.

CDR1 SGHVS and CDR2 FQNEAQ come from the germline V gene. This CDR3 contains 13 residues. Trimming removed 5 bases at V and 1 base at J, with 6 bases between. The assay was immunoSEQ multiplex PCR, and TCRdb's table has in-frame clones only and misses some. This table has around 150,000 clones, 80% to 90% appearing once. This clonotype was obtained from a man aged 60-69 years with acute or convalescent COVID-19. Sequencing was done on a sample of peripheral blood. The V gene is TRBV7-8, the J gene TRBJ1-3; D is unclear. The CDR3 sequence is CASSPGSGNTIYF. CDR3 coding DNA: TGTGCCAGCAGCCCGGGATCTGGAAACACCATATATTTT. The variable domain in full, with the rest retrieved from reference TRBV7-8 and TRBJ1-3, is GAGVSQSPRYKVAKRGQDVALRCDPISGHVSLFWYQQALGQGPEFLTYFQNEAQLDKSGLPSDRFFAERPEGSVSTLKIQRTQQEDSAVYLCASSPGSGNTIYFGEGSWLTVV.